A selection of T cell receptor beta chains follows, all from one sample in a study of blood T cell repertoires in COVID-19. Clones were sequenced by immunoSEQ multiplex PCR, and TCRdb holds only the in-frame ones, with some missing. Seen here are some 170,000 clones, roughly 84% observed once, and the top ten hold more than 1%. The material sequenced was peripheral blood. All receptors come from a man aged 35 to 55 with acute or convalescent COVID-19. CDR3s include the opening cysteine and the closing phenylalanine or tryptophan. The order of the fields is clone size, V gene, J gene, D gene, CDR3 DNA, CDR3 protein. D genes are given only for firm matches. Only some rows state a clone size, as once, few, many or a class for expanded clones.

>NA|TRBV3-1/TRBV3-2|TRBJ2-1|NA
TGTGCCAGCAGCCAAGCGGGACAATACAATGAGCAGTTCTTC
CASSQAGQYNEQFF
>NA|TRBV5-4|TRBJ1-6|NA
TGTGCCAGCAGCTTGCAGGGGCCCTATAATTCACCCCTCCACTTT
CASSLQGPYNSPLHF
>NA|TRBV2|TRBJ1-6|NA
TGTGCCAGCAGTGAAGTACAGGTGGGCTTGGATTCACCCCTCCACTTT
CASSEVQVGLDSPLHF
>NA|TRBV7-9|TRBJ1-2|TRBD1
TGTGCCAGCAGCTTAGGGGGACAGAGCTATGGCTACACCTTC
CASSLGGQSYGYTF
>NA|TRBV11-2|TRBJ1-4|NA
TGTGCCAGCAGCTCTACCCGGGGTAACCCGAATGAAAAACTGTTTTTT
CASSSTRGNPNEKLFF
>NA|TRBV4-3|TRBJ2-1|NA
TGCGCCAGCAGCCAAGGGCCCGGGACAGAGCAGTTCTTC
CASSQGPGTEQFF
>NA|TRBV5-1|TRBJ2-7|TRBD1
TGCGCCAGCAGATCCGGGACAGGGGCCTACGAGCAGTACTTC
CASRSGTGAYEQYF
>NA|TRBV6-6|TRBJ2-5|NA
TGTGCCAGCAGTTACTCGGGCGCGCACCAAGAGACCCAGTACTTC
CASSYSGAHQETQYF
>NA|TRBV7-2|TRBJ1-1|NA
TGTGCCAGCAGCTTAAAGTATACGGTTAACACTGAAGCTTTCTTT
CASSLKYTVNTEAFF
>NA|TRBV18|TRBJ1-6|NA
TGTGCCAGCTCACCGGGGCCAGGGAAGAATTCACCCCTCCACTTT
CASSPGPGKNSPLHF
>NA|TRBV4-1|TRBJ1-1|TRBD1
TGCGCCAGCAGCCGAGGGGACAGTGAAGCTTTCTTT
CASSRGDSEAFF
>NA|TRBV27|TRBJ1-1|NA
TGTGCCAGCAGCCCCACGGGGACAAGGGCTTTCTTT
CASSPTGTRAFF
>NA|TRBV6-5|TRBJ1-1|NA
TGTGCCAGCACTCCAGGCTTGGGTAAAGCTTTCTTT
CASTPGLGKAFF
>NA|TRBV6-5|TRBJ2-6|NA
TGTGCCAGCACTACAGGCTCTGGGGCCAACGTCCTGACTTTC
CASTTGSGANVLTF
>NA|TRBV7-6|TRBJ2-2|TRBD1
TGTGCCAGCAGCTTAGGTACAGGGGGAAGCACCGGGGAGCTGTTTTTT
CASSLGTGGSTGELFF
>NA|TRBV2|TRBJ2-5|TRBD1
TGTGCCAGCAGTGGGACAGGGGGATCCTGGGAGACCCAGTACTTC
CASSGTGGSWETQYF
>few|TRBV6-1|TRBJ1-4|NA
TGTGCCAGCAGTGCCAACACAGTCACTGCAACTAATGAAAAACTGTTTTTT
CASSANTVTATNEKLFF
>NA|TRBV5-4|TRBJ2-7|TRBD1
TGTGCCAGCAGCTTAAGGACAGGGGTCACCTACGAGCAGTACTTC
CASSLRTGVTYEQYF
>once|TRBV19|TRBJ1-5|TRBD1
TGTGCCAGTAGTTCTGGGACAGGGTACGATCAGCCCCAGCATTTT
CASSSGTGYDQPQHF
>NA|TRBV6-6|TRBJ1-1|NA
TGTGCCAGCAGTCTGACAGGGAACACTGAAGCTTTCTTT
CASSLTGNTEAFF
>NA|TRBV2|TRBJ2-7|TRBD1
TGTGCCATCCGAAGTGGGGACAGGGTCCACGAGCAGTACTTC
CAIRSGDRVHEQYF
>NA|TRBV6-5|TRBJ2-1|TRBD1
TGTGCCAGCAAAAGGGGGCCGGACAACAATGAGCAGTTCTTC
CASKRGPDNNEQFF
>NA|TRBV7-8|TRBJ1-1|TRBD1
TGTGCCAGCAGCTTAGCTCTGCCAGGGGGCTGGACTGAAGCTTTCTTT
CASSLALPGGWTEAFF
>NA|TRBV15|TRBJ1-1|TRBD1
TGTGCCACCAGCAGACACAGGGGACCGAACACTGAAGCTTTCTTT
CATSRHRGPNTEAFF
>NA|TRBV27|TRBJ2-5|TRBD1
TGTGCCAGCAAGCCACAGGGGCGAAGTGAGACCCAGTACTTC
CASKPQGRSETQYF
>NA|TRBV24-1|TRBJ1-2|NA
TGTGCCACCAGTGACCCCGGTGGGCGCGGCTACACCTTC
CATSDPGGRGYTF
>NA|TRBV5-4|TRBJ2-7|TRBD1
TGTGCCAGCAGCGTCCGGGACAGGGGTGCCTACGAGCAGTACTTC
CASSVRDRGAYEQYF
>NA|TRBV6-5|TRBJ1-1|NA
TGTGCCACCCTATCTCGGGGGAACACTGAAGCTTTCTTT
CATLSRGNTEAFF
>NA|TRBV14|TRBJ2-2|NA
TGTGCCAGCAGCCAAGTGAAGGAAAAAGGGGGAGACACCGGGGAGCTGTTTTTT
CASSQVKEKGGDTGELFF
>NA|TRBV7-2|TRBJ1-2|TRBD1
TGTGCCAGCAGCTTAAATGGGGACAGTTTTGTGTCTGGCTACACCTTC
CASSLNGDSFVSGYTF
>NA|TRBV9|TRBJ2-1|NA
TGTGCCAGCAGCCCTGGGGGGGCAACCTACAATGAGCAGTTCTTC
CASSPGGATYNEQFF
>NA|TRBV5-1|TRBJ2-3|TRBD2
TGCGCCAGCAGCTTGGGGCTAGCGGGGGGGCCAAGTGGAGATACGCAGTATTTT
CASSLGLAGGPSGDTQYF
>few|TRBV28|TRBJ1-2|TRBD1
TGTGCCAGCAGCCATCAGGGGGCTTTCTATGGCTACACCTTC
CASSHQGAFYGYTF
>NA|TRBV5-1|TRBJ1-2|TRBD1
TGCGCCAGCAGCCCCGGACAGGGGGCATACACCTTC
CASSPGQGAYTF
>NA|TRBV19|TRBJ2-7|TRBD2
TGTGCCAGTAAAAAACGGGGGCTAGCGGGGGACCCCTACGAGCAGTACTTC
CASKKRGLAGDPYEQYF
>NA|TRBV7-3|TRBJ2-1|NA
TGTGCCAGCAGCCTTCGCCGGTACAATGAGCAGTTCTTC
CASSLRRYNEQFF
>NA|TRBV27|TRBJ2-7|NA
TGTGCCAGCAGAACAGGGTTTGAATCCTACGAGCAGTACTTC
CASRTGFESYEQYF
>NA|TRBV5-4|TRBJ1-2|NA
TGTGCCAGCGGCAGGGCTGGAAATGGCTACACCTTC
CASGRAGNGYTF
>NA|TRBV12-3/TRBV12-4|TRBJ2-3|NA
TGTGCCAGTTCATCGGGGAGCGCAGATACGCAGTATTTT
CASSSGSADTQYF
>once|TRBV11-2|TRBJ1-1|NA
TGTGCCAGCAGCCTCACCCGGGGAGTGAACACTGAAGCTTTCTTT
CASSLTRGVNTEAFF
>NA|TRBV19|TRBJ2-3|TRBD2
TGTGCCAGTGGACTAGCGGGGGATACGCAGTATTTT
CASGLAGDTQYF